This TCR beta chain was sequenced for a study of blood T cell repertoires in COVID-19. Profiling relied on immunoSEQ multiplex PCR, and the TCRdb table lists in-frame clones only, not all of them. The sample records about 280,000 clones, roughly 90% being singletons. V was shortened by 1 base and J by 12 bases, with 18 bases between the two germline ends. Germline V gives CDR1 LGHNA, CDR2 YNFKEQ. The CDR3 extends over 14 amino acids. The source is a woman younger than 45 with COVID-19, enrolled during active disease. This chain joins TRBV4-2 and TRBJ1-1; TRBD1 might be the D (5 bases). Sequencing used peripheral blood. The DNA of the CDR3 is TGTGCCAGCAGCCAAGGCCACAGCGGGGGATTAACTTTCTTT. Its translation: CASSQGHSGGLTFF.